The present T cell receptor beta chain was sequenced within a study of blood T cell repertoires in COVID-19. Study in general: In each case, the material was cDNA or gDNA derived from T cells, B-cell-depleted T cells, or PBMCs.

V lost 5 bases, J lost 2 bases, and 20 bases lay in between. The length of the CDR3 is 17 residues. Germline V gene data show CDR1 as LNHNV and CDR2 as YYDKDF (reference sequence). Sequencing was performed with immunoSEQ multiplex PCR; in TCRdb, only in-frame clones are kept and a portion is missing. The table includes about 140,000 clones, 88% detected once. The source of this sequence is a man aged 55 to 70 with active or convalescent COVID-19. Sequences were obtained from peripheral blood. The rearrangement links TRBV15 to TRBJ2-3, with D perhaps matching TRBD2 (7 bases). The CDR3: CATSDRGGAHPTDTQYF. DNA for the CDR3: TGTGCCACCAGCGATAGGGGGGGGGCGCATCCCACAGATACGCAGTATTTT.